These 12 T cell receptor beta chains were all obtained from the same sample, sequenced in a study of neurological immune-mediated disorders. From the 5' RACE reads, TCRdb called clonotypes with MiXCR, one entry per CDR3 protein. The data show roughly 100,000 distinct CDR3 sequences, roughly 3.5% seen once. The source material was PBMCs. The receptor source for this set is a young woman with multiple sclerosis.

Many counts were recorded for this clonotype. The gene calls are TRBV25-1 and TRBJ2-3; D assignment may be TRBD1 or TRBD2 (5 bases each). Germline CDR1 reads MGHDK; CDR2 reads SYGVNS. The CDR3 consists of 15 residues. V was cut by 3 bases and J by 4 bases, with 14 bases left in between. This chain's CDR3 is CASSDSGTNPDTQYF. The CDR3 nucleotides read TGTGCCAGCAGTGATTCCGGGACGAACCCAGATACGCAGTATTTT. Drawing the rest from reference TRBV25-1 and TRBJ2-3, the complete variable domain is EADIYQTPRYLVIGTGKKITLECSQTMGHDKMYWYQQDPGMELHLIHYSYGVNSTEKGDLSSESTVSRIRTEHFPLTLESARPSHTSQYLCASSDSGTNPDTQYFGPGTRLTVL.

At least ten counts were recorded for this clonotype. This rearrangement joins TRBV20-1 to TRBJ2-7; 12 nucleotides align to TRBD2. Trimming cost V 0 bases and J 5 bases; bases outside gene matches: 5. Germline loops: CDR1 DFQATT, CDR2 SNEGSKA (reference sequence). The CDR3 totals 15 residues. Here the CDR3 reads CSARDPSGGAHEQYF. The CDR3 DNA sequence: TGCAGTGCTAGAGACCCTAGCGGGGGGGCCCACGAGCAGTACTTC.

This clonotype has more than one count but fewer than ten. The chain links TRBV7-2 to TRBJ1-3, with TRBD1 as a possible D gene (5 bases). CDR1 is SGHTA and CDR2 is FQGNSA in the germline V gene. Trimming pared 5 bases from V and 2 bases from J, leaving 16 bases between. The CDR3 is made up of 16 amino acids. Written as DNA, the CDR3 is TGTGCCAGCAGCCCAAGGGGACTGCTGACTGGAAACACCATATATTTT. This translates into CASSPRGLLTGNTIYF.

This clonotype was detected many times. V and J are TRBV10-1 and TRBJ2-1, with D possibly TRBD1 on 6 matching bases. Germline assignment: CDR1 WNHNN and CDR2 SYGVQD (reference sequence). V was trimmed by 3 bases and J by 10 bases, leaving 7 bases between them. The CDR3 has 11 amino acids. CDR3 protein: CASSDGGEQFF. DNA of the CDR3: TGCGCCAGCAGTGATGGGGGCGAGCAGTTCTTC.

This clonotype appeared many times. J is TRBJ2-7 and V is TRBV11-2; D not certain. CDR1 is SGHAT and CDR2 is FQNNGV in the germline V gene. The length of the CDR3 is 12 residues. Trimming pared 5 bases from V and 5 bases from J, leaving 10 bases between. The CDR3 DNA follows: TGTGCCAGCAGCCTCGGCCCACACGAGCAGTACTTC. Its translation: CASSLGPHEQYF.

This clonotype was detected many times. The CDR3 spells CASSGSLNTEAFF. The DNA of the CDR3 is TGTGCCAGCAGTGGTTCGCTTAACACTGAAGCTTTCTTT. The chain combines TRBV6-6 with TRBJ1-1; D is unresolved. This CDR3 contains 13 residues. CDR1 and CDR2 (germline): MNHNY, SVGAGI (reference sequence). Deletions cut 5 bases from V and 2 bases from J, with 9 bases between.

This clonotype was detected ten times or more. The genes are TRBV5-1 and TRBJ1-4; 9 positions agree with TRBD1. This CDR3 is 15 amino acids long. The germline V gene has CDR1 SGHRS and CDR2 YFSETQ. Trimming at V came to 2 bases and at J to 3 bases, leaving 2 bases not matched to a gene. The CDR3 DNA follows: TGCGCCAGCAGCTTACAGGGGGCATCTAATGAAAAACTGTTTTTT. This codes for CASSLQGASNEKLFF.

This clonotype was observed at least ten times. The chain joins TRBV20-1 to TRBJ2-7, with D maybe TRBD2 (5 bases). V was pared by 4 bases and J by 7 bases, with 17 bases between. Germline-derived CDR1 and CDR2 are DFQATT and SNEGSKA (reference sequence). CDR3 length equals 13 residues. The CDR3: CSANTRVDSEQYF. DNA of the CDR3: TGCAGTGCTAATACGAGGGTGGACTCGGAGCAGTACTTC.

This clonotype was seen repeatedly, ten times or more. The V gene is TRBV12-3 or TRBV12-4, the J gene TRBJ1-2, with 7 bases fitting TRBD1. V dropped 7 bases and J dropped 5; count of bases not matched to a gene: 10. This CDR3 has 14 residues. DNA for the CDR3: TGTGCCAGCACCCAGACAGGGAGGAATTATGGCTACACCTTC. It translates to CASTQTGRNYGYTF.

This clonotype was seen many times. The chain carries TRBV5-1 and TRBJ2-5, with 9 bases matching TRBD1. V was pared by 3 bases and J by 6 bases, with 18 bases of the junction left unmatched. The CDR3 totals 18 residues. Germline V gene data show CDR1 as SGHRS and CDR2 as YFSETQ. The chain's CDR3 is CASSSILIGTGITKTQYF. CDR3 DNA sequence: TGCGCCAGCAGCTCAATTTTAATCGGGACAGGGATCACGAAGACCCAGTACTTC. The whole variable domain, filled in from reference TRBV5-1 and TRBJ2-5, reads KAGVTQTPRYLIKTRGQQVTLSCSPISGHRSVSWYQQTPGQGLQFLFEYFSETQRNKGNFPGRFSGRQFSNSRSEMNVSTLELGDSALYLCASSSILIGTGITKTQYFGPGTRLLVL.

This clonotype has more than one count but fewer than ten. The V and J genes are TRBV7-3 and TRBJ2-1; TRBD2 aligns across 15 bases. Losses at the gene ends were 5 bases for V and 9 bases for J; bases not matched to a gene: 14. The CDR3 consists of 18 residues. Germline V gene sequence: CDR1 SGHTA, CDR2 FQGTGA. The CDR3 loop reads CASSPLPGLAGGTLEQFF. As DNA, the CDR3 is TGTGCCAGCAGCCCCCTCCCGGGACTAGCGGGAGGAACACTTGAGCAGTTCTTC.

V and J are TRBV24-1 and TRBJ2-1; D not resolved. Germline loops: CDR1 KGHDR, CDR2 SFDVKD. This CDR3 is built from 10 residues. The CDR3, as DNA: TGTATAGGACGCCGTCATGAGCAGTTCTTC. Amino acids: CIGRRHEQFF.